The 24 T cell receptor beta chains listed next were all sequenced from one sample in a study of spatial heterogeneity in lung cancer. TCRdb analysed the 5' RACE reads with MiXCR anew, one entry per CDR3 protein. Of tens of thousands of distinct CDR3 sequences listed, 6.5% to 9% were seen once; the top ten hold about 30%. Time point specified: sample taken at primary tumor resection. Sequenced here: PBMCs, sampled at surgery. Every receptor here comes from a female donor with early-stage non-small cell lung cancer.

The chain joins TRBV27 to TRBJ1-1, with TRBD1 as a possible D gene (5 bases). The germline V gene has CDR1 MNHEY and CDR2 SMNVEV (reference sequence). Trimming took 6 bases from V and 2 from J, leaving 13 bases between them. The CDR3 covers 14 residues. The DNA of the CDR3 is TGTGCCAGCAGAGCCGCACAGGTCAACACTGAAGCTTTCTTT. Translating gives CASRAAQVNTEAFF.

There are many counts of this clonotype. DNA for the CDR3: TGCGCCAGCAGCCCCTGGGAGAACACTGAAGCTTTCTTT. This gives the protein CASSPWENTEAFF. This sequence joins TRBV5-1 and TRBJ1-1; D gene uncertain. V was clipped by 4 bases and J by 1 base, with 8 bases between them. Germline V lookup: CDR1 SGHRS, CDR2 YFSETQ. The CDR3 sequence is 13 residues long.

The chain joins TRBV20-1 to TRBJ2-4, with D perhaps matching TRBD1 or TRBD2 (6 bases each). Between the trimmed V and J ends, which lost 3 bases and 8 bases, there was a span of 14 bases. CDR3 size: 13 residues. Looked up from germline, CDR1 is DFQATT and CDR2 is SNEGSKA (reference sequence). CDR3 amino acids: CSASLRGGYIQYF. The CDR3 DNA reads as TGCAGTGCTAGTCTCAGGGGAGGATACATTCAGTACTTC.

This clonotype was detected ten times or more. CDR3: CASSQAVLAGQETQYF. In DNA, the CDR3 is TGCGCCAGCAGCCAAGCCGTACTAGCGGGGCAAGAGACCCAGTACTTC. The chain is built from TRBV4-1 and TRBJ2-5, with TRBD2 identical over 10 bases. This CDR3 is built from 16 residues. Germline values: CDR1 MGHRA, CDR2 YSYEKL. V was pared by 1 base and J by 2 bases, with 4 bases of the junction left unmatched.

This clonotype was detected ten times or more. The chain employs TRBV5-1 and TRBJ1-3; D remains ambiguous. V dropped 3 bases and J dropped 4 bases, with 8 bases sitting between them. The CDR3 totals 13 residues. Germline lookup yields CDR1 SGHRS and CDR2 YFSETQ. CDR3 DNA: TGCGCCAGCAGCTCCGATATCGGAAACACCATATATTTT. Amino acids: CASSSDIGNTIYF. Looking up the rest from reference TRBV5-1 and TRBJ1-3 gives the full variable domain: KAGVTQTPRYLIKTRGQQVTLSCSPISGHRSVSWYQQTPGQGLQFLFEYFSETQRNKGNFPGRFSGRQFSNSRSEMNVSTLELGDSALYLCASSSDIGNTIYFGEGSWLTVV.

By frequency in the sample, this clonotype is medium-sized. This sequence joins TRBV6-6 and TRBJ1-5; TRBD1 agrees at 9 bases. The CDR3 is 16 residues long. V lost 4 bases, J lost 2 bases, and 6 bases stayed unmatched. The V gene's germline CDR1 is MNHNY and CDR2 SVGAGI (reference sequence). Here the CDR3 reads CASSSTGGPGNQPQHF. The CDR3 bases are TGTGCCAGCAGTTCAACAGGGGGCCCGGGCAATCAGCCCCAGCATTTT.

There are many counts of this clonotype. As DNA, the CDR3 is TGCGCCAGCAGCTTGGGACGTTCTAGCACAGATACGCAGTATTTT. Translating gives CASSLGRSSTDTQYF. The chain recombines TRBV5-1 with TRBJ2-3; D is undetermined. V was pared by 0 bases and J by 0 bases, with 8 bases between. Germline V gene lookup returns CDR1 SGHRS and CDR2 YFSETQ. This CDR3 contains 15 residues.

Only a few counts were recorded for this clonotype. This chain links TRBV20-1 with TRBJ2-7; 11 bases fit TRBD2. Looked up from germline, CDR1 is DFQATT and CDR2 is SNEGSKA (reference sequence). V lost 0 bases and J lost 1; bases outside the gene matches: 11. This CDR3 has 18 residues. The DNA for the CDR3 is TGCAGTGCTAGAGATTATATGGGGACTAGCGGAACTTCCTACGAGCAGTACTTC. Its translation is CSARDYMGTSGTSYEQYF.

This clonotype has ten or more counts. J is TRBJ1-5 and V is TRBV12-3 or TRBV12-4; D remains ambiguous. CDR3 length equals 17 residues. Trimming removed 3 bases from V and 0 bases from J, with 15 bases in between. CDR3 DNA: TGTGCCAGCAGTTTCCCCTTACACGGGGATAGCAATCAGCCCCAGCATTTT. Residues: CASSFPLHGDSNQPQHF.

In this sample, this clonotype turned up many times. V gene TRBV13 combines with J gene TRBJ1-1; D is possibly TRBD1 (6 bases). This CDR3 is 14 amino acids long. The V gene lost 6 bases and the J gene lost 8 bases, with 19 bases spanning the gap. Per the germline V gene, CDR1 is PRHDT and CDR2 is FYEKMQ (reference sequence). The CDR3 DNA sequence: TGTGCCAGCAGGGACCGTGGCGGGACAAAGGAAGCTTTCTTT. As protein: CASRDRGGTKEAFF.

This clonotype was observed a handful of times. The chain couples TRBV6-2 or TRBV6-3 to TRBJ1-5; the match to TRBD1 covers 11 bases. V gave up 0 bases and J gave up 1 base; unmatched junction bases: 11. Germline CDR1 is MNHEY and CDR2 is SVGEGT. The CDR3 has 20 residues. The CDR3 DNA reads as TGTGCCAGCAGTTACTCCCGGACAGGGGGCTCGGGACTAAGCAATCAGCCCCAGCATTTT. As protein: CASSYSRTGGSGLSNQPQHF.

This clonotype was seen ten or more times. This chain connects TRBV6-5 to TRBJ2-7; 12 positions match TRBD2. The V segment lost 5 bases and the J segment 0 bases; nucleotides outside the gene matches: 5. Germline CDR1 reads MNHEY; CDR2 reads SVGAGI. This CDR3 contains 16 residues. For the CDR3, the DNA is TGTGCCAGCAGTCGACTAGCGGGAGTCAGCTCCTACGAGCAGTACTTC. This encodes CASSRLAGVSSYEQYF.

This clonotype was counted many times. The chain joins TRBV27 to TRBJ1-5; no clear D. Trimming removed 5 bases at V and 4 bases at J, with 9 bases between. The CDR3 is 13 amino acids. Germline-derived CDR1 and CDR2 are MNHEY and SMNVEV (reference sequence). This CDR3 is CASSGRVNQPQHF. The CDR3 DNA sequence: TGTGCCAGCAGTGGACGGGTTAATCAGCCCCAGCATTTT.

This clonotype showed up many times. The V and J genes are TRBV5-4 and TRBJ2-7, with D hard to call. The CDR3 is 15 residues long. The germline V gene has CDR1 SGHNT and CDR2 YYREEE (reference sequence). V lost 3 bases to trimming and J lost 4 bases, with 17 bases between them. The CDR3 is CASSSSGKTSYEQYF. Here the CDR3 DNA reads TGTGCCAGCAGCTCCAGTGGGAAGACTTCGTACGAGCAGTACTTC.

This clonotype has a count of ten or more. This sequence joins TRBV7-6 and TRBJ2-5; 9 bases agree with TRBD2. The CDR3 length is 16 residues. Germline V gene lookup returns CDR1 SGHVS and CDR2 FNYEAQ. Germline trimming cut 3 bases from V and 4 bases from J; bases unmatched to any gene: 9. CDR3 bases: TGTGCCAGCAGCTTTCGAGCGGGAGGTCGAAGAGAGACCCAGTACTTC. It encodes CASSFRAGGRRETQYF.

This clonotype was found many times. V usage is TRBV18 and J usage is TRBJ1-2, with 7 bases fitting TRBD1. CDR3 length: 13 amino acids. Germline-derived CDR1 and CDR2 are KGHSH and LQKENI. Trimming at V came to 3 bases and at J to 6 bases, leaving 4 bases not matched to a gene. The CDR3 is CASSPRDSDGYTF. CDR3 coding DNA: TGTGCCAGCTCACCGCGGGACAGCGATGGCTACACCTTC. The full variable domain, its missing parts supplied by reference TRBV18 and TRBJ1-2, is NAGVMQNPRHLVRRRGQEARLRCSPMKGHSHVYWYRQLPEEGLKFMVYLQKENIIDESGMPKERFSAEFPKEGPSILRIQQVVRGDSAAYFCASSPRDSDGYTFGSGTRLTVV.

This clonotype was counted ten times or more. V and J are TRBV29-1 and TRBJ2-3; D ambiguous. The CDR3 is 15 amino acids. The ends were cut back, 6 bases at V and 3 bases at J, with 19 bases in the middle. Germline lookup yields CDR1 SQVTM and CDR2 ANQGSEA. The CDR3 coding sequence is TGCAGCGTATCGGCTTCTTCCTACCCAACAGATACGCAGTATTTT. It translates to CSVSASSYPTDTQYF.

This clonotype was counted ten times or more. The chain has TRBV27 and TRBJ2-1; no definite D call. Germline V gene lookup returns CDR1 MNHEY and CDR2 SMNVEV (reference sequence). Trimming removed 0 bases from V and 5 bases from J, with 11 bases in between. The CDR3 sequence is 15 residues long. Here the CDR3 DNA reads TGTGCCAGCAGTTTATCCGCCTGGCTGAACAATGAGCAGTTCTTC. It specifies CASSLSAWLNNEQFF.

This clonotype has a count of ten or more. This rearrangement joins TRBV7-2 to TRBJ2-7, with D unresolved. V dropped 5 bases and J dropped 12 bases, with 11 bases sitting between them. The CDR3 sequence is 10 residues long. CDR1 is SGHTA and CDR2 is FQGNSA in the germline V gene. The CDR3 protein is CASSRRPGYF. Here the CDR3 DNA reads TGTGCCAGCAGCCGCCGCCCGGGGTACTTC.

To note about this clonotype: A read error may account for a junction end that differs from germline. The chain combines TRBV20-1 with TRBJ1-1; 7 positions agree with TRBD1. This CDR3 is built from 11 residues. Germline V gives CDR1 DFQATT, CDR2 SNEGSKA (reference sequence). The CDR3, as DNA: TGCAGTGCTAGACAAGACAGGGAAGCTCTCTTT. It encodes CSARQDREALF.

This clonotype was recorded many times. The V and J genes are TRBV5-4 and TRBJ2-1; 9 bases map to TRBD2. CDR1 and CDR2 (germline): SGHNT, YYREEE (reference sequence). The CDR3 totals 16 residues. Germline trimming cut 4 bases from V and 0 bases from J; bases unmatched to any gene: 5. The DNA for the CDR3 is TGTGCCAGCAGCCGCGGGGGGGTGAGCTCCTACAATGAGCAGTTCTTC. Translation: CASSRGGVSSYNEQFF.

This clonotype came up many times. The rearrangement joins TRBV5-1 to TRBJ2-7; no clear D gene. The germline V gene has CDR1 SGHRS and CDR2 YFSETQ. The CDR3 length is 13 residues. V lost 0 bases, J lost 3 bases, and 7 bases lay in between. The CDR3 reads CASSLEHGYEQYF. The CDR3 region has the DNA TGCGCCAGCAGCTTGGAACATGGCTACGAGCAGTACTTC.

This clonotype was found many times. V is TRBV20-1 and J is TRBJ1-3; no clear D. The CDR3 length is 14 residues. The ends were cut back, 6 bases at V and 0 bases at J, with 12 bases in the middle. CDR1 is DFQATT, CDR2 SNEGSKA, per germline (reference sequence). CDR3: CSAMDPSSGNTIYF. The CDR3, as DNA: TGCAGTGCGATGGACCCGAGCTCTGGAAACACCATATATTTT.

This clonotype was counted at least ten times. This sequence joins TRBV4-2 and TRBJ2-1; 9 positions agree with TRBD1. Germline-derived CDR1 and CDR2 are LGHNA and YNFKEQ. Losses at the gene ends were 4 bases for V and 4 bases for J; bases not matched to a gene: 8. CDR3 length: 16 residues. CDR3 region: CASSRGTGFGYNEQFF. The CDR3 DNA sequence: TGTGCCAGCAGCCGAGGGACAGGGTTTGGGTACAATGAGCAGTTCTTC.